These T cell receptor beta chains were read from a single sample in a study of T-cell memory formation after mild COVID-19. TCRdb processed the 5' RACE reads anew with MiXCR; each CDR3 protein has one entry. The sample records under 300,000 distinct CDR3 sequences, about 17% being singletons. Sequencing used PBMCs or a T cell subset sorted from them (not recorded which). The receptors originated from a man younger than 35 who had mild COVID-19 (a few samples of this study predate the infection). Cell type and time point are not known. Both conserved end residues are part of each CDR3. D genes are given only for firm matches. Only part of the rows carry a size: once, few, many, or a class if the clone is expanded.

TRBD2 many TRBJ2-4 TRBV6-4 CASSAEAGLAKNIQYF TGTGCCAGCAGTGCTGAAGCGGGGTTAGCCAAAAACATTCAGTACTTC
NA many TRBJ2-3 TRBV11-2 CASSLDLGADTQYF TGTGCCAGCAGCTTAGATCTGGGAGCAGATACGCAGTATTTT
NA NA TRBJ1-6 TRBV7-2 CASSTNRNSPLHF TGTGCCAGCAGCACTAACAGGAATTCACCCCTCCACTTT
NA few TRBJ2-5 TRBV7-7 CASSPSSGWETQYF TGTGCTAGCAGCCCGAGTAGTGGTTGGGAGACCCAGTACTTC
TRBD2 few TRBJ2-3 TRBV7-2 CASSFTSGPDTQYF TGTGCCAGCAGCTTTACTAGCGGACCAGATACGCAGTATTTT
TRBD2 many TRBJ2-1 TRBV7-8 CASSLRGASYNEQFF TGTGCCAGCAGCCTGCGGGGGGCATCCTACAATGAGCAGTTCTTC
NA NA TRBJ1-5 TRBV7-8 CASSHLRWQKGGNQPQHF TGTGCCAGCAGCCATCTTAGGTGGCAGAAAGGGGGCAATCAGCCCCAGCATTTT
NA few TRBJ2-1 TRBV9 CASSVGSSYNEQFF TGTGCCAGCAGCGTGGGAAGCTCCTACAATGAGCAGTTCTTC
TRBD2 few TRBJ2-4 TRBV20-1 CSARGDGPGLAGLAKNIQYF TGCAGTGCTAGGGGGGATGGGCCGGGACTAGCGGGACTAGCCAAAAACATTCAGTACTTC
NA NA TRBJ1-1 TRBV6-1 CASRDPPGFRTEAFF TGTGCCAGCAGAGATCCCCCAGGGTTCCGCACTGAAGCTTTCTTT